The clone carrying this T cell receptor (beta chain) was picked up many times. Antigen: not known. Unique molecular identifiers were built into the TCRbeta library. TCRdb ran MiXCR on the PCR reads and lists one entry per CDR3 protein. The sample carries hundreds of thousands of distinct CDR3 sequences, roughly 14% recorded once. The sample is drawn from a study of T-cell reconstitution after alpha-beta-depleted transplantation in children. General study findings and limits: From newly produced T cells came most of the T-cell counts and diversity one year after transplant.

The CDR3 contains 13 residues. Germline V gives CDR1 SQVTM, CDR2 ANQGSEA. V was trimmed by 4 bases and J by 4 bases, leaving 13 bases between them. The chain is built from TRBV29-1 and TRBJ1-2, with D uncertain. The sample was PBMCs, taken before TCRalphabeta/CD19-depleted stem cell transplant. This TCR derives from a girl aged 2-10 years with congenital amegakaryocytic thrombocytopenia, due to receive a stem cell transplant. CDR3 sequence reads: CSVGRVRGYGYTF. The DNA of the CDR3 is TGCAGCGTTGGACGCGTCCGGGGCTATGGCTACACCTTC.